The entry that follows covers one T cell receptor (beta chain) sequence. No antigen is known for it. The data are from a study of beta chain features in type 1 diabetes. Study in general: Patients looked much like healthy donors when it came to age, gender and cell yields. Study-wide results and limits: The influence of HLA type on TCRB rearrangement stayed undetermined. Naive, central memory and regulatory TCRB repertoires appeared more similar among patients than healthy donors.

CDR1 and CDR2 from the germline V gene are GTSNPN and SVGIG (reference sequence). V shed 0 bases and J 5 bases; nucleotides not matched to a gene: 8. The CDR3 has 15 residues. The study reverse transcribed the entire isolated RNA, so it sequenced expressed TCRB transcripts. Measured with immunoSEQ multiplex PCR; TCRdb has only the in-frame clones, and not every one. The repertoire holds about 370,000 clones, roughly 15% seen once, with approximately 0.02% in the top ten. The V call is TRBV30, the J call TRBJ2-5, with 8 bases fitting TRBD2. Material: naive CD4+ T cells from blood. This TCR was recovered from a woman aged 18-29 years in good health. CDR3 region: CAWSVQTSGRETQYF. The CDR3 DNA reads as TGTGCCTGGAGTGTACAAACTAGCGGCCGGGAGACCCAGTACTTC.